The entry that follows covers one T cell receptor (beta chain) sequence. Its antigen is unknown. This may be a read error: a much more frequent sequence differs by one nucleotide. The length of the CDR3 is 12 residues. The trim removed 10 bases at V and 6 bases at J, leaving 4 bases unmatched. Germline V gene data show CDR1 as MGHDK and CDR2 as SYGVNS. Regions amplified from RNA transcripts were the TCR beta CDR3 regions. An initial round of RT-PCR targeting the TCR CDR3 relied on the HTBI primer set. TCRdb redid the calling of the multiplex PCR reads with MiXCR, one entry per CDR3 protein. Of approximately 640,000 distinct CDR3 sequences listed, 40% to 55% were seen once; the top ten hold about 7%. It was uncontrolled infection, other autoimmune disease, pregnancy or lactation that excluded patients. Orbital computed tomography and thyroid ultrasound, together with serum TRAb and thyroxine and clinical symptoms, were used for diagnoses.

This specimen belongs to a study of T cells in Graves' hyperthyroidism and ophthalmopathy. Broader study findings: Blood shared most expanded thyroid clonotypes above 0.001. The model identified upcoming ophthalmopathy a median approximately 6.4 months ahead of onset.

This receptor was identified in an adult man with Graves' disease, either hyperthyroidism or ophthalmopathy (not recorded which). The chain joins TRBV25-1 to TRBJ1-1, with 11 nucleotides matching TRBD1. The sequenced sample consisted of peripheral blood or thyroid tissue (not recorded which). The CDR3 DNA sequence: TGTGCCACCGGACAGGGGGCGCCTGAAGCTTTCTTT. Translating gives CATGQGAPEAFF.